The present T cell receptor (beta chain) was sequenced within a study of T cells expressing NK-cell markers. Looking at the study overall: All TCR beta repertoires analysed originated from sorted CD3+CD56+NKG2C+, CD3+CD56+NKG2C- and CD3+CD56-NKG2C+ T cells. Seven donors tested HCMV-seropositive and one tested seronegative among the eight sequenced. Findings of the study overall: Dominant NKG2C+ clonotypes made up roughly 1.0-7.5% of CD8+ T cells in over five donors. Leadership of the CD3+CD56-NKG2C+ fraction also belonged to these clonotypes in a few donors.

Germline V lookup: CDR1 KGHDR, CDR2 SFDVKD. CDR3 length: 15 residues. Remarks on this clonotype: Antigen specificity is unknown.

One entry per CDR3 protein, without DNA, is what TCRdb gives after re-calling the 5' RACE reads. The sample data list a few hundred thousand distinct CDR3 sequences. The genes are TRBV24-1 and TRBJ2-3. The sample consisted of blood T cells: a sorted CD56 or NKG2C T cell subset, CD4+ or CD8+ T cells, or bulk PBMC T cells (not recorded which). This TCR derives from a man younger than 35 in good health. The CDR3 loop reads CATSDLLAESGTQYF.